The 7 T cell receptor beta chains below all came from one sample that was sequenced in a study of T cells in Graves' hyperthyroidism and ophthalmopathy. Authors of the study amplified TCR beta CDR3 regions from RNA transcripts. The primer set for the first-round RT-PCR of the TCR CDR3 was HTBI. Each CDR3 protein is one row after TCRdb ran MiXCR on the multiplex PCR reads. The repertoire consists of a few hundred thousand distinct CDR3 sequences, with less than 20% occurring once and the leading ten covering 13% to 15%. Sequenced material: blood. Receptors were obtained from a woman between 18 and 29 years old with Graves' hyperthyroidism.

This clonotype was observed many times. The genes are TRBV3-1 and TRBJ2-5, with D perhaps being TRBD1 or TRBD2 (5 bases each). Trimming removed 4 bases at V and 2 bases at J, with 14 bases between. This CDR3 is built from 15 residues. Germline-derived CDR1 and CDR2 are LGHDT and YNNKEL (reference sequence). CDR3 sequence (DNA): TGTGCCAGCAGCCCACTCGGGACGCCTCAAGAGACCCAGTACTTC. This encodes CASSPLGTPQETQYF.

This clonotype was counted a few times. An end of the junction differs from the germline gene, which may be a read error. The chain carries TRBV28 and TRBJ2-2, with TRBD2 identical over 12 bases. The CDR3 contains 17 residues. CDR1 and CDR2 (germline): MDHEN, SYDVKM. The CDR3 nucleotides are TGTGCCAGCAGTTTACACACTAGCGGGGGGAACACCGGGGAGCTGCTTTTT. Its protein is CASSLHTSGGNTGELLF.

The rearrangement uses TRBV20-1 and TRBJ1-2; D is perhaps TRBD1 (5 bases). The CDR3 runs to 14 residues. Germline CDR1 reads DFQATT; CDR2 reads SNEGSKA (reference sequence). With 4 bases removed from V and 1 base from J, the gap between germline ends came to 13 bases. The CDR3 protein is CSAKRGRNNYGYTF. The CDR3 DNA follows: TGCAGTGCTAAGCGGGGCAGGAATAACTATGGCTACACCTTC.

This clonotype was counted ten times or more. The genes are TRBV28 and TRBJ1-2; D unresolved. Deletions cut 3 bases from V and 5 bases from J, with 7 bases between. CDR3 length equals 12 residues. Germline CDR1 reads MDHEN; CDR2 reads SYDVKM. CDR3 protein: CASSFNRYGYTF. DNA of the CDR3: TGTGCCAGCAGTTTTAACAGATATGGCTACACCTTC.

This clonotype came up many times. The chain links TRBV4-1 to TRBJ1-2; D perhaps matches TRBD1 (5 bases). Trimming cost V 4 bases and J 8 bases, with 14 bases left between them. This CDR3 contains 13 residues. Germline values: CDR1 MGHRA, CDR2 YSYEKL. The CDR3 nucleotides read TGCGCCAGCAGCCCCCGACAGCTCGGAGGCTACACCTTC. Translation: CASSPRQLGGYTF.

The chain joins TRBV5-6 to TRBJ1-1; 7 bases line up with TRBD1. The V gene end was trimmed by 4 bases and the J gene end by 6 bases; junction bases not matched to a gene: 15. Germline CDR1 is SGHDT and CDR2 is YYEEEE. The CDR3 sequence is 16 residues long. CDR3 bases: TGTGCCAGCAGCCCGGGGGGACAGTTCTTCATTCCTGAAGCTTTCTTT. Translated, it gives CASSPGGQFFIPEAFF.

The sample holds many counts of this clonotype. This chain joins TRBV11-2 and TRBJ2-7; D might be TRBD2 (6 bases). The germline V gene has CDR1 SGHAT and CDR2 FQNNGV. V lost 3 bases and J lost 0, with 18 bases in between. The CDR3 extends over 17 amino acids. The DNA of the CDR3 is TGTGCCAGCAGCTTGGGCCGGGGAGGAGGAATCTCCTACGAGCAGTACTTC. Translating it yields CASSLGRGGGISYEQYF.